The present TCR beta chain was sequenced within a study of shared clonotypes between healthy human individuals. Study-wide results and caveats: How much donors shared clonotypes was expected to be affected by sequencing depth.

Germline values: CDR1 SEHNR, CDR2 FQNEAQ (reference sequence). The CDR3 consists of 13 residues. A word on this clone: The antigen is unknown. A read error may produce the germline difference seen at one junction end.

The authors loaded 200 ng DNA, about 30,000 T cell genomes, into sorted-subset replicate PCRs. This table comes from immunoSEQ multiplex PCR, and its TCRdb copy is limited to in-frame clones, with some not included. Of hundreds of thousands of clones listed, 73% were seen once; the top ten hold under 2%. Adults of Caucasian background living in Nashville, Tennessee made up all donors. Sequenced: memory CD4+ T cells sorted from blood. Noted subset: CD45RA-negative fraction. The sequence derives from a woman in her twenties or thirties in good health. The chain combines TRBV7-9 with TRBJ2-7, with D perhaps TRBD1 (7 bases). The CDR3 bases are TGTGCCAGCAACCGAGGAGGGGGCTACGGGCAGTACTTC. Amino acid sequence: CASNRGGGYGQYF.